This T cell receptor (beta chain) came from a study of T cell clones after liver transplantation. Measured with immunoSEQ multiplex PCR; TCRdb has only the in-frame clones, and not every one. The sample lists roughly 80,000 clones; roughly 83% were seen once. The count of this clone is one. The CDR3 length is 14 residues. With 0 bases removed from V and 5 bases from J, the gap between germline ends came to 9 bases. Germline CDR1 ENHRY, CDR2 SYGVKD. The receptor was derived from a human patient who received a liver transplant. The graft donor may be the source of some T cells. This sample comprised CD4+ T cells from blood, obtained at the 22-month timepoint. The rearrangement joins TRBV10-3 to TRBJ2-3, with D perhaps TRBD1 or TRBD2 (5 bases each). The CDR3 spells CAISESPRGDTQYF. Here the CDR3 DNA reads TGTGCCATCAGTGAGTCGCCGAGGGGAGATACGCAGTATTTT.